One sample yielded the 18 T cell receptor beta chains listed below, sequenced in a study of T cell changes during pregnancy in multiple sclerosis. Using immunoSEQ multiplex PCR, the repertoire was profiled, and TCRdb retains in-frame clones only, with some absent. The sample comprises 40,000 to 60,000 clones, about 95% of which are singletons, and 5.5% to 6% rests with the top ten. The material sequenced was CD8+ T cells from peripheral blood mononuclear cells, taken in the first trimester of pregnancy. The receptor set was obtained from a female donor with multiple sclerosis, enrolled in a pregnancy study.

The rearrangement joins TRBV4-1 to TRBJ2-1; D is ambiguous. The V gene's germline CDR1 is MGHRA and CDR2 YSYEKL. The CDR3 is made up of 13 amino acids. The V end was cut by 1 base, the J end by 4 bases, with 5 bases between. CDR3: CASSQGLYNEQFF. CDR3 sequence (DNA): TGCGCCAGCAGCCAAGGTCTGTACAATGAGCAGTTCTTC.

The chain has TRBV6-4 and TRBJ2-1, with 7 bases aligning to TRBD1. There are 15 residues in the CDR3. V shed 2 bases and J 9 bases; nucleotides not matched to a gene: 10. Germline V gene data show CDR1 as MRHNA and CDR2 as SNTAGT. In DNA, the CDR3 is TGTGCCAGCAGTGACGGGTTCGGGCAGGGGGTTGAGCAGTTCTTC. Encoded protein: CASSDGFGQGVEQFF.

The CDR3 nucleotides read TGCGCCAGCAGTGAGTTTGGCGGGGCTACCTACGAGCAGTACTTC. Translated: CASSEFGGATYEQYF. The rearrangement joins TRBV10-2 to TRBJ2-7, with a tentative D call TRBD2 (6 bases). CDR3 length: 15 amino acids. Per the germline V gene, CDR1 is WSHSY and CDR2 is SAAADI. Trimming left V 1 base short and J 2 bases short, with 12 bases between.

This sequence joins TRBV11-2 and TRBJ2-3, with D possibly being TRBD1 (6 bases). This CDR3 contains 15 residues. Germline CDR1 is SGHAT and CDR2 is FQNNGV. The V end lost 1 base, the J end lost 2 bases, and 10 bases lay between the germline ends. CDR3 sequence (DNA): TGTGCCAGCAGCTTAGCCGGACAGTACACAGATACGCAGTATTTT. Translation: CASSLAGQYTDTQYF.

The CDR3, as DNA: TGTGCCAGCAGCTTCCAACTTACCACAGATACGCAGTATTTT. Protein sequence: CASSFQLTTDTQYF. The V and J genes are TRBV7-9 and TRBJ2-3; no reliable D call. Germline V gives CDR1 SEHNR, CDR2 FQNEAQ (reference sequence). The CDR3 contains 14 residues. Trimming took 3 bases from V and 2 from J, leaving 9 bases between them.

The V call is TRBV7-8, the J call TRBJ2-5; 10 bases match TRBD2. Trimming at V came to 1 base and at J to 6 bases, leaving 11 bases not matched to a gene. The CDR3 is 17 residues long. The germline V gene has CDR1 SGHVS and CDR2 FQNEAQ. CDR3 in DNA: TGTGCCAGCAGCTTAGGGTGGGGAGCGGGAGGGCGACAGACCCAGTACTTC. Translated: CASSLGWGAGGRQTQYF.

This chain joins TRBV4-2 and TRBJ2-1; no firm D call. Germline loops: CDR1 LGHNA, CDR2 YNFKEQ. V was trimmed by 1 base and J by 4 bases, leaving 8 bases between them. The CDR3 is made up of 14 amino acids. The CDR3 protein is CASSQVSEYNEQFF. The CDR3 bases are TGTGCCAGCAGCCAAGTTTCGGAGTACAATGAGCAGTTCTTC.

The V and J genes are TRBV27 and TRBJ2-7; the D is unclear. The CDR3 has 13 amino acids. The germline V gene encodes CDR1 MNHEY and CDR2 SMNVEV (reference sequence). Trimming removed 3 bases from V and 3 bases from J, with 9 bases in between. The chain's CDR3 is CASSFHISYEQYF. The DNA of the CDR3 is TGTGCCAGCAGTTTTCACATCAGCTACGAGCAGTACTTC.

V usage is TRBV5-3 and J usage is TRBJ2-1; tentatively, D is TRBD2 (5 bases). TRBV5-3 is sorted into the ORF group, with uncertain function. The CDR3 is 15 residues long. V was cut by 4 bases and J by 4 bases, with 15 bases left in between. Written as DNA, the CDR3 is TGTGCCAGAAGCGAGAGCGGAGGTGTTTACAATGAGCAGTTCTTC. Translating gives CARSESGGVYNEQFF.

The V gene is TRBV6-1, the J gene TRBJ1-3, with D possibly TRBD1 on 6 matching bases. Germline lookup yields CDR1 MNHNS and CDR2 SASEGT. The CDR3 spans 15 residues. V shed 7 bases and J shed 0 bases, with 13 bases lying between them. The CDR3 loop reads CASKGGVSSGNTIYF. DNA for the CDR3: TGTGCCAGCAAAGGGGGAGTTAGCTCTGGAAACACCATATATTTT.

The chain uses TRBV27 and TRBJ2-2; D is possibly TRBD2 (5 bases). V lost 0 bases to trimming and J lost 7 bases, with 15 bases between them. The CDR3 runs 16 residues. Per germline, CDR1 MNHEY and CDR2 SMNVEV (reference sequence). The CDR3 reads CASSLSIPERGGELFF. In nucleotides, the CDR3 is TGTGCCAGCAGTTTATCGATCCCAGAACGGGGCGGGGAGCTGTTTTTT.

The rearrangement links TRBV7-6 to TRBJ1-1, with D possibly TRBD1 on 6 matching bases. Germline V gene data show CDR1 as SGHVS and CDR2 as FNYEAQ. The CDR3 spans 16 residues. Trimming stripped 5 bases from V and 0 bases from J, with 16 bases between. DNA of the CDR3: TGTGCCAGCAGCCGAAAGCGGGGGCTAGTGAACACTGAAGCTTTCTTT. Amino acid sequence: CASSRKRGLVNTEAFF.

This clone has only one observation. The chain recombines TRBV6-4 with TRBJ1-2, with D possibly TRBD1 on 5 matching bases. The CDR3 is made up of 11 amino acids. In germline, CDR1 is MRHNA, CDR2 SNTAGT. Trimming removed 6 bases from V and 7 bases from J, with 9 bases in between. The CDR3 is CASSAGGGYTF. In DNA, the CDR3 is TGTGCCAGCAGCGCCGGGGGTGGCTACACCTTC.

This chain links TRBV9 with TRBJ2-7, with D possibly TRBD2 on 5 matching bases. V was cut by 1 base and J by 0 bases, with 8 bases left in between. Germline V gives CDR1 SGDLS, CDR2 YYNGEE. There are 14 residues in the CDR3. CDR3 bases: TGTGCCAGCAGCGTATCTAGCTCCTCCTACGAGCAGTACTTC. This codes for CASSVSSSSYEQYF.

The chain carries TRBV4-1 and TRBJ2-7; 12 bases align to TRBD2. Germline V gene data show CDR1 as MGHRA and CDR2 as YSYEKL. The CDR3 length is 16 residues. Trimming cost V 5 bases and J 3 bases; bases outside gene matches: 8. In DNA form, the CDR3 reads TGCGCCAGCAGCGGCCTCGCACTAGCGGGAGGCTACGAGCAGTACTTC. This translates into CASSGLALAGGYEQYF.

The chain has TRBV29-1 and TRBJ1-2; TRBD1 is a possible D gene (6 bases). V was trimmed by 3 bases and J by 4 bases, leaving 12 bases between them. The CDR3 extends over 13 amino acids. The germline gives CDR1 SQVTM, CDR2 ANQGSEA. This chain's CDR3 is CSVDAGVRYGYTF. As DNA, the CDR3 is TGCAGCGTTGACGCAGGGGTTCGCTATGGCTACACCTTC.

The CDR3 nucleotides are TGTGCCAGTAGTATAGGGTTAGCGCCTTCCTACAATGAGCAGTTCTTC. As protein: CASSIGLAPSYNEQFF. This chain uses TRBV19 with TRBJ2-1, with a weak D call TRBD2 (5 bases). Germline V gives CDR1 LNHDA, CDR2 SQIVND (reference sequence). Trimming cost V 1 base and J 1 base, with 11 bases left between them. The CDR3 contains 16 residues.

The CDR3 reads CASSFGLYNEQFF. The DNA of the CDR3 is TGTGCCAGCAGTTTCGGACTATACAATGAGCAGTTCTTC. The chain carries TRBV27 and TRBJ2-1; D perhaps matches TRBD2 (6 bases). CDR1 is MNHEY, CDR2 SMNVEV, per germline (reference sequence). Trimming removed 3 bases from V and 4 bases from J, with 7 bases in between. The CDR3 is 13 residues long.